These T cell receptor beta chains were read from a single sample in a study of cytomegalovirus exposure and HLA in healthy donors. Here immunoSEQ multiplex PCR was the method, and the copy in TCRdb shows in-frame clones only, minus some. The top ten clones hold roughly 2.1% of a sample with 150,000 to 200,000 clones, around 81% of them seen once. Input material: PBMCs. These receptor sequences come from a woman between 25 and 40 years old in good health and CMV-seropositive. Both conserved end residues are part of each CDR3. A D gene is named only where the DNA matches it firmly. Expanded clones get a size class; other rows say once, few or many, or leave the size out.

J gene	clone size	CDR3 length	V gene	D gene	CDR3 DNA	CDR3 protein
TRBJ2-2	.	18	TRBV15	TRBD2	TGTGCCACCAGCAGAGGTCCCGTAGCGGGACCCGGGGCCGGGGAGCTGTTTTTT	CATSRGPVAGPGAGELFF
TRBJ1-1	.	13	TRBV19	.	TGTGCCAGTAGTATAAACGGGGGCACTGAAGCTTTCTTT	CASSINGGTEAFF
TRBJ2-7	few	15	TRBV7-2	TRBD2	TGTGCCAGCAGCCCTTCTAGCGGGAGGGCTTACGAGCAGTACTTC	CASSPSSGRAYEQYF
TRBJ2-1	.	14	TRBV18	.	TGTGCCAGCTCAATACCGGGACTTTCAAATGAGCAGTTCTTC	CASSIPGLSNEQFF
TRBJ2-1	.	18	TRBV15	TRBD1	TGTGCCACCAGCAGATACGGGACAGGGGGCCGCTCCTACAATGAGCAGTTCTTC	CATSRYGTGGRSYNEQFF
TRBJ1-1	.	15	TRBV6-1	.	TGTGCCAGCAGTGAAGCTTGGGGAGGGATCACTGAAGCTTTCTTT	CASSEAWGGITEAFF
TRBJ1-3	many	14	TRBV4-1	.	TGCGCCAGCAATCCAGGGTTACGGGGAAACACCATATATTTT	CASNPGLRGNTIYF
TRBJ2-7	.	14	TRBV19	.	TGTGCCAGTAGTATCCAGGGGACCTCCTACGAGCAGTACTTC	CASSIQGTSYEQYF
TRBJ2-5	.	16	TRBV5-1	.	TGCGCCAGCAGCTTGCTCGGGGGTGGTTCCCAAGAGACCCAGTACTTC	CASSLLGGGSQETQYF
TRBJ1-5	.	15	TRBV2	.	TGTGCCAGCAGTGAATTTGCAGGGGGCAATCAGCCCCAGCATTTT	CASSEFAGGNQPQHF